This entry lists 9 T cell receptor beta chains sequenced from one sample in a study of Ad26.COV2.S vaccination and SARS-CoV-2 variants. Produced via immunoSEQ multiplex PCR; TCRdb's table is partial and in-frame only. The sample holds some 190,000 clones; roughly 89% are singletons and the top ten take less than 6%. Sequenced here: peripheral blood, sampled after recovery from COVID-19. The source of these receptors is a human donor who had recovered from COVID-19.

This clone was found once. The chain uses TRBV5-1 and TRBJ1-1; 7 bases map to TRBD1. The CDR3 sequence is 17 residues long. Germline lookup yields CDR1 SGHRS and CDR2 YFSETQ. Germline trimming cut 1 base from V and 0 bases from J; bases unmatched to any gene: 9. The CDR3 spells CASSLMGQGGMNTEAFF. The CDR3 DNA reads TGCGCCAGCAGCTTGATGGGGCAGGGGGGTATGAACACTGAAGCTTTCTTT.

V usage is TRBV5-1 and J usage is TRBJ2-5; 8 positions agree with TRBD2. V trimming: 5 bases; J trimming: 1 base; junction bases outside the gene matches: 1. Germline loops: CDR1 SGHRS, CDR2 YFSETQ. This CDR3 contains 13 residues. The CDR3 DNA is TGCGCCAGCAGACTAGCGGTCCAAGAGACCCAGTACTTC. Translation gives CASRLAVQETQYF. The complete variable domain, with remaining parts taken from reference TRBV5-1 and TRBJ2-5, reads KAGVTQTPRYLIKTRGQQVTLSCSPISGHRSVSWYQQTPGQGLQFLFEYFSETQRNKGNFPGRFSGRQFSNSRSEMNVSTLELGDSALYLCASRLAVQETQYFGPGTRLLVL.

The chain carries TRBV5-1 and TRBJ1-4; no reliable D call. The CDR3 contains 17 residues. Trimming removed 0 bases from V and 0 bases from J, with 12 bases in between. From germline, CDR1 is SGHRS and CDR2 YFSETQ. The chain's CDR3 is CASSLARSGPTNEKLFF. The CDR3 coding sequence is TGCGCCAGCAGCTTGGCCCGGTCGGGCCCAACTAATGAAAAACTGTTTTTT.

DNA of the CDR3: TGTGCCAGCAACCCATCATTCGGACAGGGGGCGACTGAAGCTTTCTTT. Its translation is CASNPSFGQGATEAFF. V is TRBV3-1 (or the pseudogene TRBV3-2) and J is TRBJ1-1; 11 bases are shared with TRBD1. The CDR3 sequence is 16 residues long. Germline V gene sequence: CDR1 LGHDT, CDR2 YNNKEL (reference sequence). V was pared by 7 bases and J by 5 bases, with 12 bases of the junction left unmatched.

V and J are TRBV2 and TRBJ2-3; 7 bases line up with TRBD1. The CDR3 has 13 amino acids. With 7 bases clipped from V and 6 bases from J, the junction kept 7 bases outside the gene matches. Per germline, CDR1 SNHLY and CDR2 FYNNEI. The CDR3 loop is CASTDRGPDTQYF. CDR3 in DNA: TGTGCCAGCACAGATAGGGGGCCCGATACGCAGTATTTT. The full variable domain, completed using reference TRBV2 and TRBJ2-3, is EPEVTQTPSHQVTQMGQEVILRCVPISNHLYFYWYRQILGQKVEFLVSFYNNEISEKSEIFDDQFSVERPDGSNFTLKIRSTKLEDSAMYFCASTDRGPDTQYFGPGTRLTVL.

CDR3 coding DNA: TGTGCCAGCTCAAAGAGAGGTCCTCCCCTGGACACTGAAGCTTTCTTT. It encodes CASSKRGPPLDTEAFF. The chain is built from TRBV18 and TRBJ1-1; D gene unclear. The CDR3 consists of 16 residues. Germline loops: CDR1 KGHSH, CDR2 LQKENI. V lost 5 bases to trimming and J lost 3 bases, with 19 bases between them.

The chain links TRBV7-2 to TRBJ1-4, with D maybe TRBD1 (6 bases). CDR1 and CDR2 from the germline V gene are SGHTA and FQGNSA. Deletions cut 5 bases from V and 5 bases from J, with 15 bases between. This CDR3 contains 15 residues. The DNA of the CDR3 is TGTGCCAGCAGCCCCACCGGGACACCGAATGAAAAACTGTTTTTT. Translated, it gives CASSPTGTPNEKLFF.

The J gene is TRBJ2-7, the V gene TRBV7-9; TRBD1 might be the D (5 bases). This CDR3 has 14 amino acids. The ends were cut back, 4 bases at V and 2 bases at J, with 12 bases in the middle. Germline values: CDR1 SEHNR, CDR2 FQNEAQ (reference sequence). CDR3 in DNA: TGTGCCAGCAGCTCGAAGACAGCTCCCTACGAGCAGTACTTC. Amino acid sequence: CASSSKTAPYEQYF.

The chain combines TRBV18 with TRBJ1-1; no definite D call. The CDR3 is 14 amino acids. Germline V CDR1 and CDR2: KGHSH, LQKENI. The V gene lost 3 bases and the J gene lost 3 bases, with 11 bases spanning the gap. CDR3 in DNA: TGTGCCAGCTCACCGAGCTTTAGGGACACTGAAGCTTTCTTT. It is translated as CASSPSFRDTEAFF.